The 29 T cell receptor beta chains reported below all come from one sample, sequenced in a study of blood T cell repertoires in COVID-19. The protocol was immunoSEQ multiplex PCR, while the TCRdb copy is restricted to in-frame clones and leaves out a portion. Here the sample spans about 110,000 clones, roughly 71% being singletons. Sequences were obtained from peripheral blood. These receptor sequences come from a man older than 75 with acute or convalescent COVID-19.

The table lists this clone with a few counts. This chain joins TRBV30 and TRBJ1-1; a weak D match, TRBD1 (5 bases). The germline CDR1 and CDR2 sequences are GTSNPN and SVGIG (reference sequence). This CDR3 spans 14 amino acids. Trimming took off 2 bases at V and 4 bases at J, with 14 bases between the two ends. DNA for the CDR3: TGTGCCTGGAGTAGTATAGGGGCCCCCACTGAAGCTTTCTTT. Protein product: CAWSSIGAPTEAFF.

Sample share makes this clone medium-sized. The rearrangement joins TRBV10-3 to TRBJ1-6; D is undetermined. The CDR3 has 14 residues. Germline V CDR1 and CDR2: ENHRY, SYGVKD. The germline V and J ends were trimmed by 4 bases and 0 bases, with 4 bases remaining between them. CDR3 sequence (DNA): TGTGCCATCAGTGCGGGCTCCTATAATTCACCCCTCCACTTT. Translating gives CAISAGSYNSPLHF.

This clone has at least ten counts. The chain joins TRBV27 to TRBJ1-2; D ambiguous. V was shortened by 0 bases and J by 2 bases, with 4 bases between the two germline ends. This CDR3 is built from 13 residues. The V gene's germline CDR1 is MNHEY and CDR2 SMNVEV (reference sequence). The DNA of the CDR3 is TGTGCCAGCAGTTTATCCAGGAACTATGGCTACACCTTC. The encoded protein is CASSLSRNYGYTF.

The V gene is TRBV12-3 or TRBV12-4, the J gene TRBJ1-1; D might be TRBD1 (5 bases). The CDR3 length is 11 residues. Trimming removed 6 bases from V and 4 bases from J, with 6 bases in between. DNA for the CDR3: TGTGCCAGCAGGCAGGGCACTGAAGCTTTCTTT. Its protein is CASRQGTEAFF.

This rearrangement joins TRBV13 to TRBJ2-3; the match to TRBD2 covers 11 bases. The trim removed 5 bases at V and 2 bases at J, leaving 6 bases unmatched. The CDR3 totals 16 residues. The germline CDR1 and CDR2 sequences are PRHDT and FYEKMQ (reference sequence). This CDR3 is CASSGGTSGFTDTQYF. CDR3 nucleotide sequence: TGTGCCAGCAGCGGCGGGACTAGCGGCTTCACAGATACGCAGTATTTT. Combining the CDR3 with reference TRBV13 and TRBJ2-3 gives the whole variable domain AAGVIQSPRHLIKEKRETATLKCYPIPRHDTVYWYQQGPGQDPQFLISFYEKMQSDKGSIPDRFSAQQFSDYHSELNMSSLELGDSALYFCASSGGTSGFTDTQYFGPGTRLTVL.

In this sample, this clone turned up a few times. V usage is TRBV28 and J usage is TRBJ1-5; 7 bases match TRBD1. CDR3 length: 13 amino acids. V lost 7 bases to trimming and J lost 4 bases; unmatched junction nucleotides: 4. Germline V CDR1 and CDR2: MDHEN, SYDVKM. The CDR3 loop is CASTQGENQPQHF. The CDR3 DNA is TGTGCCAGCACTCAGGGGGAAAATCAGCCCCAGCATTTT.

V gene TRBV2 combines with J gene TRBJ2-5; possible D gene TRBD1, 6 bases. The V and J ends lost 3 bases and 5 bases respectively, with 13 bases between them. The CDR3 contains 14 residues. The V gene's germline CDR1 is SNHLY and CDR2 FYNNEI. CDR3 amino acids: CASSDRTVWETQYF. CDR3 DNA: TGTGCCAGCAGTGATAGGACAGTTTGGGAGACCCAGTACTTC. The whole variable domain, filled in from reference TRBV2 and TRBJ2-5, reads EPEVTQTPSHQVTQMGQEVILRCVPISNHLYFYWYRQILGQKVEFLVSFYNNEISEKSEIFDDQFSVERPDGSNFTLKIRSTKLEDSAMYFCASSDRTVWETQYFGPGTRLLVL.

The genes are TRBV12-2 and TRBJ2-5; the table names TRBD2, a call not compared with the DNA. TRBV12-2 is tagged as a pseudogene. The CDR3 totals 20 residues. CDR3 protein: CASRLVVMGLKTSGRETQYF. CDR3 DNA: TGTGCAAGTCGCTTAGTGGTCATGGGTTTAAAGACTAGCGGGAGGGAGACCCAGTACTTC.

This clone was seen more than once but under ten times. This sequence joins TRBV20-1 and TRBJ1-2; the D gene is possibly TRBD1 (5 bases). The V and J ends lost 3 bases and 6 bases respectively, with 14 bases between them. Germline CDR1 reads DFQATT; CDR2 reads SNEGSKA (reference sequence). The CDR3 sequence is 13 residues long. In DNA form, the CDR3 reads TGCAGTGCTAGTCCCCAAGCGGGGGATGGCTACACCTTC. Amino acids: CSASPQAGDGYTF.

Turning to this clone: At one of its ends the junction is not consistent with the germline gene, which may arise from a read error. V usage is TRBV7-7 and J usage is TRBJ2-5; D might be TRBD2 (6 bases). The CDR3 runs to 14 residues. Germline CDR1 reads SSHAT; CDR2 reads FNYEAQ (reference sequence). The CDR3 region is CASSFPGALGTQYF. The CDR3 DNA is TGTGCTAGCAGCTTCCCGGGAGCTTTAGGAACCCAGTACTTC.

The chain combines TRBV6-5 with TRBJ1-2, with 7 bases matching TRBD1. The germline V gene encodes CDR1 MNHEY and CDR2 SVGAGI. The junction had 4 bases not matched to a gene; V was cut back by 11 bases and J by 4 bases. The length of the CDR3 is 11 residues. In DNA form, the CDR3 reads TGTGCCTGCCGACAGGGCTATGGCTACACCTTC. Its translation is CACRQGYGYTF.

This clone was seen a handful of times. This sequence joins TRBV24-1 and TRBJ2-2; 7 bases agree with TRBD1. V lost 4 bases to trimming and J lost 1 base; unmatched junction nucleotides: 14. The CDR3 is 19 residues long. Germline CDR1 is KGHDR and CDR2 is SFDVKD. DNA for the CDR3: TGTGCCACCAGTGAGTTAACAGGGGTATCGACTTTGAACACCGGGGAGCTGTTTTTT. Translation: CATSELTGVSTLNTGELFF.

This clone has ten or more counts. The chain couples TRBV5-1 to TRBJ2-7, with a possible D match to TRBD1 (6 bases). The CDR3 spans 14 residues. Trimming shortened V by 1 base and J by 1 base, and 9 bases separated the two germline ends. Germline V gene lookup returns CDR1 SGHRS and CDR2 YFSETQ. CDR3 loop: CASSLRQGSYEQYF. The CDR3 DNA reads TGCGCCAGCAGCTTGAGGCAGGGGTCCTACGAGCAGTACTTC.

The J gene is TRBJ2-7, the V gene TRBV7-2; D is perhaps TRBD1 (5 bases). Trimming shortened V by 1 base and J by 2 bases, and 6 bases separated the two germline ends. The CDR3 runs 13 residues. CDR1 and CDR2 (germline): SGHTA, FQGNSA. CDR3 DNA sequence: TGTGCCAGCAGCTTAGGGACAACCTACGAGCAGTACTTC. Its protein is CASSLGTTYEQYF.

This clone was observed a handful of times. V is TRBV5-1 and J is TRBJ1-1, with 7 bases identical to TRBD1. Germline V gene lookup returns CDR1 SGHRS and CDR2 YFSETQ. The V and J ends lost 6 bases and 1 base, in that order; junction bases with no gene match: 6. CDR3 length: 14 residues. Here the CDR3 reads CASNKGGANTEAFF. The DNA for the CDR3 is TGCGCCAGCAACAAAGGGGGCGCGAACACTGAAGCTTTCTTT. Combining the CDR3 with reference TRBV5-1 and TRBJ1-1 gives the whole variable domain KAGVTQTPRYLIKTRGQQVTLSCSPISGHRSVSWYQQTPGQGLQFLFEYFSETQRNKGNFPGRFSGRQFSNSRSEMNVSTLELGDSALYLCASNKGGANTEAFFGQGTRLTVV.

This clone was seen only once. The chain couples TRBV4-2 to TRBJ2-7; TRBD2 matches at 11 bases. Germline V gene data show CDR1 as LGHNA and CDR2 as YNFKEQ. The J segment lost 4 bases and the V segment lost 2 bases, leaving 13 bases of the junction unmatched. The CDR3 length is 18 residues. CDR3 nucleotides: TGTGCCAGCAGCCAACTAGCGGGAGGCTCGCGACCTAAATACGAGCAGTACTTC. It translates to CASSQLAGGSRPKYEQYF.

This chain connects TRBV27 to TRBJ2-7; D not resolved. The length of the CDR3 is 13 residues. V dropped 3 bases and J dropped 2 bases, with 8 bases sitting between them. Per germline, CDR1 MNHEY and CDR2 SMNVEV (reference sequence). The CDR3 protein is CASSLGSTYEQYF. CDR3 bases: TGTGCCAGCAGTTTGGGCAGTACCTACGAGCAGTACTTC.

The chain carries TRBV5-6 and TRBJ2-2; 7 nucleotides agree with TRBD1. The J segment lost 5 bases and the V segment lost 3 bases, leaving 10 bases of the junction unmatched. The CDR3 has 16 amino acids. Germline lookup yields CDR1 SGHDT and CDR2 YYEEEE. In nucleotides, the CDR3 is TGTGCCAGCAGCTCTTCTACCGGGACAGTTACCGGGGAGCTGTTTTTT. Amino acid sequence: CASSSSTGTVTGELFF.

J is TRBJ1-2 and V is TRBV6-1, with 9 bases lining up with TRBD1. Looked up from germline, CDR1 is MNHNS and CDR2 is SASEGT. J gave up 5 bases and V 3 bases, and 7 bases lay outside the gene matches. The CDR3 length is 15 residues. CDR3 nucleotide sequence: TGTGCCAGCAGTGAGATGGGACAGGGAGGTTATGGCTACACCTTC. As protein: CASSEMGQGGYGYTF.

The gene calls are TRBV6-2 or TRBV6-3 and TRBJ2-7; D call uncertain. Germline CDR1 is MNHEY and CDR2 is SVGEGT. The V end was cut by 4 bases, the J end by 6 bases, with 7 bases between. This CDR3 is built from 11 residues. CDR3 in DNA: TGTGCCAGCAGTTCCCTCTTCGAGCAGTACTTC. This codes for CASSSLFEQYF.

The V gene is TRBV28, the J gene TRBJ1-6, with 9 bases fitting TRBD1. This CDR3 spans 12 amino acids. With 7 bases clipped from V and 10 bases from J, the junction kept 2 bases outside the gene matches. The germline gives CDR1 MDHEN, CDR2 SYDVKM. CDR3 loop: CASKGTGSPLHF. DNA of the CDR3: TGTGCCAGCAAAGGGACAGGGTCACCCCTCCACTTT.

The V gene is TRBV12-5, the J gene TRBJ2-2; 7 bases line up with TRBD1. V dropped 6 bases and J dropped 3; count of bases not matched to a gene: 10. There are 16 residues in the CDR3. Germline CDR1 LGHNT, CDR2 FRNRAP. This CDR3 reads CASGPERGRDTGELFF. The DNA for the CDR3 is TGTGCTAGTGGCCCCGAGAGGGGGCGGGACACCGGGGAGCTGTTTTTT. Supplemented by reference TRBV12-5 and TRBJ2-2, the full variable domain reads DARVTQTPRHKVTEMGQEVTMRCQPILGHNTVFWYRQTMMQGLELLAYFRNRAPLDDSGMPKDRFSAEMPDATLATLKIQPSEPRDSAVYFCASGPERGRDTGELFFGEGSRLTVL.

The gene calls are TRBV24-1 and TRBJ2-7, with TRBD1 matching over 9 bases. Losses at the gene ends were 7 bases for V and 3 bases for J; bases not matched to a gene: 6. Germline-derived CDR1 and CDR2 are KGHDR and SFDVKD. This CDR3 region has 14 residues. The CDR3 DNA reads as TGTGCCACCAGCCCGGGACAGGGCCGCTACGAGCAGTACTTC. Translated, it gives CATSPGQGRYEQYF.

The gene calls are TRBV4-2 and TRBJ2-1, with 7 bases aligning to TRBD2. J lost 0 bases, V lost 3 bases, and 2 bases had no gene match. The CDR3 has 15 amino acids. The V gene's germline CDR1 is LGHNA and CDR2 YNFKEQ. The CDR3 region has the DNA TGTGCCAGCAGCCACGGGGGGAGCTCCTACAATGAGCAGTTCTTC. Its protein product is CASSHGGSSYNEQFF.

The chain links TRBV4-1 to TRBJ1-5; D gene unclear. V dropped 4 bases and J dropped 3 bases, with 10 bases sitting between them. Germline lookup yields CDR1 MGHRA and CDR2 YSYEKL. The CDR3 consists of 14 residues. DNA for the CDR3: TGCGCCAGCAGCCCGTATCAGAACAATCAGCCCCAGCATTTT. Amino acids: CASSPYQNNQPQHF.

V and J are TRBV27 and TRBJ2-3, with TRBD2 matching 12 bases. This CDR3 has 15 residues. The V segment lost 10 bases and the J segment 5 bases; nucleotides outside the gene matches: 10. CDR1 and CDR2 (germline): MNHEY, SMNVEV (reference sequence). In DNA, the CDR3 is TGTGCCACCGCTCTAGCGGGAGGGCCCGTAGATACGCAGTATTTT. Protein product: CATALAGGPVDTQYF.

This clone appeared a few times. The V gene is TRBV4-3, the J gene TRBJ2-1; 13 bases agree with TRBD2. This CDR3 is built from 15 residues. Germline V lookup: CDR1 LGHNA, CDR2 YSLEER. Losses at the gene ends were 4 bases for V and 8 bases for J; bases not matched to a gene: 5. The CDR3 DNA reads TGCGCCAGCAGCCCACTAGCGGGAGGGGTCGATGAGCAGTTCTTC. Its translation: CASSPLAGGVDEQFF.

The chain links TRBV10-3 to TRBJ2-3, with 10 positions matching TRBD2. The V and J ends lost 6 bases and 3 bases, in that order; junction bases with no gene match: 3. CDR3 length: 14 residues. From germline, CDR1 is ENHRY and CDR2 SYGVKD. DNA of the CDR3: TGTGCCATCAGAGCGGGAGGGACGACAGATACGCAGTATTTT. Residues: CAIRAGGTTDTQYF.

Here the CDR3 reads CASRRSGRQYF. The CDR3 bases are TGTGCCAGCAGACGTAGCGGGAGGCAGTATTTT. This chain uses TRBV6-5 with TRBJ2-3; 9 positions agree with TRBD2. The CDR3 loop spans 11 amino acids. Germline V gives CDR1 MNHEY, CDR2 SVGAGI. After removal of 6 bases from V and 11 bases from J, the junction contained 3 bases not matched to a gene.